The 5 T cell receptor beta chains below come from one sample, sequenced in a study of CD8+ T cells in alopecia areata. Reverse transcribed after extraction, RNA yielded cDNA as the sequencing template. Using immunoSEQ multiplex PCR, the repertoire was profiled, and TCRdb retains in-frame clones only, with some absent. The table has approximately 150,000 clones, more than 45% seen once; the top ten hold around 7%. Sequenced input: CD4+ T cells sorted from blood. The origin of the receptors is a human donor with alopecia areata.

The chain uses TRBV25-1 and TRBJ2-1; D uncertain. CDR1 is MGHDK and CDR2 is SYGVNS in the germline V gene. V was trimmed by 3 bases and J by 3 bases, leaving 12 bases between them. The length of the CDR3 is 15 residues. The CDR3 nucleotides are TGTGCCAGCAGTGACAGTGGGCCCCGCTACAATGAGCAGTTCTTC. Its translation is CASSDSGPRYNEQFF.

This clone has just a few counts. The J gene is TRBJ2-4, the V gene TRBV7-9; D remains unclear. The germline gives CDR1 SEHNR, CDR2 FQNEAQ (reference sequence). This CDR3 is built from 13 residues. Trimming took 5 bases from V and 7 from J, leaving 12 bases between them. CDR3 sequence reads: CASSPPLVNIQYF. The CDR3 nucleotides read TGTGCCAGCAGCCCGCCGTTAGTCAACATTCAGTACTTC.

Only a few counts were recorded for this clone. V and J are TRBV2 and TRBJ2-3, with a possible D match to TRBD2 (6 bases). Trimming cost V 4 bases and J 0 bases, with 11 bases left between them. CDR3 length: 15 amino acids. Germline V gene lookup returns CDR1 SNHLY and CDR2 FYNNEI. The CDR3 DNA sequence: TGTGCCAGCAGTGCGAGCGGGTTTAGCACAGATACGCAGTATTTT. Its translation: CASSASGFSTDTQYF.

This clone showed up just a few times. In DNA, the CDR3 is TGCAGCGTTGCGCCCCCACAGGGTCACAATGAGCAGTTCTTC. It yields the protein CSVAPPQGHNEQFF. This chain links TRBV29-1 with TRBJ2-1, with a tentative D call TRBD1 (6 bases). Germline loops: CDR1 SQVTM, CDR2 ANQGSEA. The CDR3 spans 14 residues. Trimming left V 4 bases short and J 5 bases short, with 15 bases between.

CDR3 DNA: TGTGCCAGCAGCGGGGAAGCGGGAGAAACAGATACGCAGTATTTT. Its protein is CASSGEAGETDTQYF. V is TRBV6-6 and J is TRBJ2-3; TRBD2 matches 8 bases. CDR1 and CDR2 from the germline V gene are MNHNY and SVGAGI (reference sequence). Losses at the gene ends were 6 bases for V and 3 bases for J; bases not matched to a gene: 8. CDR3 size: 15 residues.